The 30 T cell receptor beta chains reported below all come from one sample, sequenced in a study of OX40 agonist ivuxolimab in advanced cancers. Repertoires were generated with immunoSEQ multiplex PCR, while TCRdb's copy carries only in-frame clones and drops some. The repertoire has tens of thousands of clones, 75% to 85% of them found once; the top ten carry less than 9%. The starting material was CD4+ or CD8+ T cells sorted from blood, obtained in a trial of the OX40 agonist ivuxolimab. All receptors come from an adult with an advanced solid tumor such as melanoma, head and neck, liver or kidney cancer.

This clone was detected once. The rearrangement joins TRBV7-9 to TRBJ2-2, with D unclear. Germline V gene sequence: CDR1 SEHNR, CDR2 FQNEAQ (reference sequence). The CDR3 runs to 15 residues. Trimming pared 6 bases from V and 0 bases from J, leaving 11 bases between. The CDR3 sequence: CASSKGGPNTGELFF. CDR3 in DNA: TGTGCCAGCAGTAAGGGTGGGCCGAACACCGGGGAGCTGTTTTTT. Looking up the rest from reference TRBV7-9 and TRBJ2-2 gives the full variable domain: DTGVSQNPRHKITKRGQNVTFRCDPISEHNRLYWYRQTLGQGPEFLTYFQNEAQLEKSRLLSDRFSAERPKGSFSTLEIQRTEQGDSAMYLCASSKGGPNTGELFFGEGSRLTVL.

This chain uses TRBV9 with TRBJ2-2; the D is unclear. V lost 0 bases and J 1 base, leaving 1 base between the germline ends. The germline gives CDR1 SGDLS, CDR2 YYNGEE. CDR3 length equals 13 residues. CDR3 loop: CASSVGNTGELFF. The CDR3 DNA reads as TGTGCCAGCAGCGTAGGGAACACCGGGGAGCTGTTTTTT.

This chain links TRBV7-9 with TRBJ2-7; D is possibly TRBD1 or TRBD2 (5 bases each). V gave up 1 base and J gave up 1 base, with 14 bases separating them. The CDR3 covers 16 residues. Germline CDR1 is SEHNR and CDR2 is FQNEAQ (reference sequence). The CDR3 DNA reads TGTGCCAGCAGCTTAGACCGTTGGGACGGTTCCTACGAGCAGTACTTC. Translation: CASSLDRWDGSYEQYF. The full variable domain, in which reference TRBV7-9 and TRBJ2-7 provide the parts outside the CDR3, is DTGVSQNPRHKITKRGQNVTFRCDPISEHNRLYWYRQTLGQGPEFLTYFQNEAQLEKSRLLSDRFSAERPKGSFSTLEIQRTEQGDSAMYLCASSLDRWDGSYEQYFGPGTRLTVT.

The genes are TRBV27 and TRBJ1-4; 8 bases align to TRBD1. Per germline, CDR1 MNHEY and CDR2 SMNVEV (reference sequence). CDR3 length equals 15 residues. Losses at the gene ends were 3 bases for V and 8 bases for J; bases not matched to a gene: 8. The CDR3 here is CASSLGDRPGEKLFF. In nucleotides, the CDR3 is TGTGCCAGCAGTTTGGGGGACAGGCCGGGGGAAAAACTGTTTTTT.

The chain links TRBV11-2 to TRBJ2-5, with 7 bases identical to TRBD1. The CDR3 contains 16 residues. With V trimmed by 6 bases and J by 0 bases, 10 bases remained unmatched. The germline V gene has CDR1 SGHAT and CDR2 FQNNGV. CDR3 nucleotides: TGTGCCAGCAGACAAAAGGGACAGAGGTACCAAGAGACCCAGTACTTC. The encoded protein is CASRQKGQRYQETQYF.

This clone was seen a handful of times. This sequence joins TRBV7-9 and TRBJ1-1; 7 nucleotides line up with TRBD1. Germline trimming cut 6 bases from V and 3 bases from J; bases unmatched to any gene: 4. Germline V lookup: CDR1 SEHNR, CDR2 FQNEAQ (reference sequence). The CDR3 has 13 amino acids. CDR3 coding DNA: TGTGCCAGCAGAGCAACAGGGGACACTGAAGCTTTCTTT. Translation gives CASRATGDTEAFF.

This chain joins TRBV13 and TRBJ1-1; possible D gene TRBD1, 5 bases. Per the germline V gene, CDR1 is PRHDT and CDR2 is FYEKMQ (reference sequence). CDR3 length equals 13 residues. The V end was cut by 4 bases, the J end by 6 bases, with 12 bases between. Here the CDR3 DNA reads TGTGCCAGCAGCTCGGGGGATCGGGCTGAAGCTTTCTTT. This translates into CASSSGDRAEAFF.

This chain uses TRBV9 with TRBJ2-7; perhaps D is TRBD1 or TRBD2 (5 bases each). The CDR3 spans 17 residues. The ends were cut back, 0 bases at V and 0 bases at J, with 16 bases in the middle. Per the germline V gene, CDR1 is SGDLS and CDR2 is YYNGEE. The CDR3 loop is CASSVAPVGRSSYEQYF. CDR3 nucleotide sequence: TGTGCCAGCAGCGTAGCCCCCGTGGGACGGAGCTCCTACGAGCAGTACTTC.

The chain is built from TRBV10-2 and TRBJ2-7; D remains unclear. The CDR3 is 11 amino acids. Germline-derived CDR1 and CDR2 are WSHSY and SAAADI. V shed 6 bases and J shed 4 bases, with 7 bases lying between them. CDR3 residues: CASSRDYEQYF. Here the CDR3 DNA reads TGCGCCAGCAGCCGAGATTACGAGCAGTACTTC.

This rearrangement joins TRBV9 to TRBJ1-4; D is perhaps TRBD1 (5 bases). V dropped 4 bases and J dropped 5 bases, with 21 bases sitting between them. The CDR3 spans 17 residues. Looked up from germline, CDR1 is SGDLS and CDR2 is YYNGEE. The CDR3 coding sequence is TGTGCCAGCAGCCGTACAGGACCAGAAAAGGGGAATGAAAAACTGTTTTTT. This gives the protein CASSRTGPEKGNEKLFF.

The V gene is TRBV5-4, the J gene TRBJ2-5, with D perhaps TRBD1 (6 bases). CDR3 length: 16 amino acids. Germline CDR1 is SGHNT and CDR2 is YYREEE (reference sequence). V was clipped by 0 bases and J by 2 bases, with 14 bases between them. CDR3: CASSLAYDRPQETQYF. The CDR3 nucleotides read TGTGCCAGCAGCTTGGCCTACGACAGGCCTCAAGAGACCCAGTACTTC.

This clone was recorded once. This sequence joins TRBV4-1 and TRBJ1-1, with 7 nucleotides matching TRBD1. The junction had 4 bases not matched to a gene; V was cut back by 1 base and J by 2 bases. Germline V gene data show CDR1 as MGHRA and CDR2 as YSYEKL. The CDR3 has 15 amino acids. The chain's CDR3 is CASSQGRQGNTEAFF. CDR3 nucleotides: TGCGCCAGCAGCCAAGGCAGACAGGGAAACACTGAAGCTTTCTTT.

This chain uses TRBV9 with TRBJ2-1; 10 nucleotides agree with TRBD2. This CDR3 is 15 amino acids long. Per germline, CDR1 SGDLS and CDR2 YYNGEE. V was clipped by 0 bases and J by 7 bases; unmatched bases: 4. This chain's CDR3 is CASSVEGLARNEQFF. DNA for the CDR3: TGTGCCAGCAGCGTAGAGGGACTAGCGAGAAATGAGCAGTTCTTC.

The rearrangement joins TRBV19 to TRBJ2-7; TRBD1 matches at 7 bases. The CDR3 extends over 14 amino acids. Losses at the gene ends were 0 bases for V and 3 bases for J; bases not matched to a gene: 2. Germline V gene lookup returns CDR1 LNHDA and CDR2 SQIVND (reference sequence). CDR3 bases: TGTGCCAGTAGTATAGATGGGACAGTCTACGAGCAGTACTTC. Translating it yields CASSIDGTVYEQYF.

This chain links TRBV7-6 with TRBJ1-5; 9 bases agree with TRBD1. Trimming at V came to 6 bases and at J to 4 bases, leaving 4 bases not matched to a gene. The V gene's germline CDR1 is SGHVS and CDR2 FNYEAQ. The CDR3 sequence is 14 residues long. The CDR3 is CASRAGTGNQPQHF. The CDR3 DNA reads TGTGCCAGCAGAGCCGGGACAGGGAATCAGCCCCAGCATTTT.

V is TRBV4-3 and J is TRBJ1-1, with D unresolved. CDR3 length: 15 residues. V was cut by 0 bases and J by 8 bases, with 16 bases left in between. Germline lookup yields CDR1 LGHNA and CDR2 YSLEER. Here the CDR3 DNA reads TGCGCCAGCAGCCAAGATCCGATGGTTTCGGGCGAAGCTTTCTTT. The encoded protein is CASSQDPMVSGEAFF.

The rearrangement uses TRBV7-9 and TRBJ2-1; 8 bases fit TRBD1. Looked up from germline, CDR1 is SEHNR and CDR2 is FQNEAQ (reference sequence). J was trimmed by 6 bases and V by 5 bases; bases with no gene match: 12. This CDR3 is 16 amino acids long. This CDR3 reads CASSGQGHHPGNEQFF. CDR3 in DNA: TGTGCCAGCAGCGGACAGGGACATCATCCTGGCAATGAGCAGTTCTTC.

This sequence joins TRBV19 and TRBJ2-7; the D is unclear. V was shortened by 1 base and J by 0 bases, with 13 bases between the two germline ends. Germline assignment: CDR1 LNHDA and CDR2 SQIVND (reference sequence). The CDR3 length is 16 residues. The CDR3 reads CASSIVAGKSSYEQYF. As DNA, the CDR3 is TGTGCCAGTAGTATAGTCGCAGGTAAAAGCTCCTACGAGCAGTACTTC.

CDR3 in DNA: TGTGCCAGTAGTATATGGTTTGGGGACAGGGGGAAGCAGCCCCAGCATTTT. Translating gives CASSIWFGDRGKQPQHF. The chain joins TRBV19 to TRBJ1-5, with TRBD1 matching 11 bases. V lost 2 bases and J lost 7; bases outside the gene matches: 10. Germline V CDR1 and CDR2: LNHDA, SQIVND (reference sequence). This CDR3 is 17 amino acids long.

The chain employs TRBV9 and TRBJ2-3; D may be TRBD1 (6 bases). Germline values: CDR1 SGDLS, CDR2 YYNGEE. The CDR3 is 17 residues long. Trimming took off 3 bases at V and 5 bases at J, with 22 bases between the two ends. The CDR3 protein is CASSDPELQGFRDTQYF. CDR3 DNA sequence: TGTGCCAGCAGCGATCCTGAATTACAGGGTTTCCGAGATACGCAGTATTTT.

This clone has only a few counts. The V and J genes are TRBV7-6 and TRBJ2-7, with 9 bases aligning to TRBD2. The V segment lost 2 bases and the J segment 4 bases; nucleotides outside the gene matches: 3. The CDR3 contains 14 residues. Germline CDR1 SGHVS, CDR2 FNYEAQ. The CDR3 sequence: CASSLSSGGYEQYF. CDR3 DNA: TGTGCCAGCAGCTTATCGAGCGGGGGGTACGAGCAGTACTTC. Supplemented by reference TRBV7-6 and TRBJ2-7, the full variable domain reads GAGVSQSPRYKVTKRGQDVALRCDPISGHVSLYWYRQALGQGPEFLTYFNYEAQQDKSGLPNDRFSAERPEGSISTLTIQRTEQRDSAMYRCASSLSSGGYEQYFGPGTRLTVT.

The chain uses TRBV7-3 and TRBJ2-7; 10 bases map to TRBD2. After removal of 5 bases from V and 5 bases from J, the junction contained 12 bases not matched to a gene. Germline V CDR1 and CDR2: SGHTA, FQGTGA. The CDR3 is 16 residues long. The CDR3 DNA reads TGTGCCAGCAGCCTCAAGAGCGGGGGGGCCAGGCACGAGCAGTACTTC. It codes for CASSLKSGGARHEQYF.

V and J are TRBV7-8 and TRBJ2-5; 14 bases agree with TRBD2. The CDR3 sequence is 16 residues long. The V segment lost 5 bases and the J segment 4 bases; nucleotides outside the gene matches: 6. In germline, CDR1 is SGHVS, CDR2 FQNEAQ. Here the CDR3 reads CASSVGTSGGGETQYF. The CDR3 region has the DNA TGTGCCAGCAGCGTGGGGACTAGCGGGGGAGGAGAGACCCAGTACTTC.

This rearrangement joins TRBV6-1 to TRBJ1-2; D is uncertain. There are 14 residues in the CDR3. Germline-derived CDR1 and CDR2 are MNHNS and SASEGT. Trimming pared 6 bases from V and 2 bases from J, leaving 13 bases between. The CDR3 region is CASRPHVGNYGYTF. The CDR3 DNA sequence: TGTGCCAGCAGACCCCATGTGGGGAACTATGGCTACACCTTC.

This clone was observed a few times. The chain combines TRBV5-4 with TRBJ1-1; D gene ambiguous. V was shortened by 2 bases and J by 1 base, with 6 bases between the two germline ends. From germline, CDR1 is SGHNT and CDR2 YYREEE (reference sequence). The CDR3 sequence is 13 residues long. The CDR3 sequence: CASSLTANTEAFF. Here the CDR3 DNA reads TGTGCCAGCAGCTTAACCGCGAACACTGAAGCTTTCTTT. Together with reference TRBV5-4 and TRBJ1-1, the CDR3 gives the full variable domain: ETGVTQSPTHLIKTRGQQVTLRCSSQSGHNTVSWYQQALGQGPQFIFQYYREEENGRGNFPPRFSGLQFPNYSSELNVNALELDDSALYLCASSLTANTEAFFGQGTRLTVV.

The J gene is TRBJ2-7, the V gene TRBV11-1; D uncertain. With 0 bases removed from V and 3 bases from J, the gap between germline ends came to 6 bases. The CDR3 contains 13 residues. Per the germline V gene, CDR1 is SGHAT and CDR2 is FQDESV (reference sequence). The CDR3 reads CASSLAPGYEQYF. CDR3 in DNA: TGTGCCAGCAGCTTAGCCCCAGGCTACGAGCAGTACTTC. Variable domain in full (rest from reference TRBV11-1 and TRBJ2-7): EAEVAQSPRYKITEKSQAVAFWCDPISGHATLYWYRQILGQGPELLVQFQDESVVDDSQLPKDRFSAERLKGVDSTLKIQPAELGDSAMYLCASSLAPGYEQYFGPGTRLTVT.

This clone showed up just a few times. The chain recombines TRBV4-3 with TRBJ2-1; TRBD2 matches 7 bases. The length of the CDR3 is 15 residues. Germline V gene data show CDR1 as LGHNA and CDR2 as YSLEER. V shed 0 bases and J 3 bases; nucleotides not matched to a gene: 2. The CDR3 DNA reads TGCGCCAGCAGCCAAGATGGCGGGGGCTACAATGAGCAGTTCTTC. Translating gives CASSQDGGGYNEQFF.

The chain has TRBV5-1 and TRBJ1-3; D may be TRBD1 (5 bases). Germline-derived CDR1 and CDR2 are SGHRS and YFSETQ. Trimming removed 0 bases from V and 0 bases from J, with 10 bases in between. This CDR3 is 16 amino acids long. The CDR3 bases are TGCGCCAGCAGCTTGGTCTCCAGGGACTCTGGAAACACCATATATTTT. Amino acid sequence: CASSLVSRDSGNTIYF. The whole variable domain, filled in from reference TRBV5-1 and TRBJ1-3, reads KAGVTQTPRYLIKTRGQQVTLSCSPISGHRSVSWYQQTPGQGLQFLFEYFSETQRNKGNFPGRFSGRQFSNSRSEMNVSTLELGDSALYLCASSLVSRDSGNTIYFGEGSWLTVV.

The CDR3 sequence is CASSYGTAEETQYF. For the CDR3, the DNA is TGTGCCAGCAGTTACGGGACAGCCGAAGAGACCCAGTACTTC. This chain joins TRBV6-5 and TRBJ2-5; 7 bases fit TRBD1. The junction had 3 bases not matched to a gene; V was cut back by 2 bases and J by 3 bases. Germline V lookup: CDR1 MNHEY, CDR2 SVGAGI. The CDR3 contains 14 residues.

CDR3 loop: CASSAGTGGGYEQYF. CDR3 DNA: TGTGCCAGCAGCGCCGGGACAGGGGGCGGGTACGAGCAGTACTTC. The chain links TRBV5-6 to TRBJ2-7; 12 bases agree with TRBD1. V lost 4 bases to trimming and J lost 4 bases; unmatched junction nucleotides: 6. Germline assignment: CDR1 SGHDT and CDR2 YYEEEE. This CDR3 comprises 15 residues. Combining the CDR3 with reference TRBV5-6 and TRBJ2-7 gives the whole variable domain DAGVTQSPTHLIKTRGQQVTLRCSPKSGHDTVSWYQQALGQGPQFIFQYYEEEERQRGNFPDRFSGHQFPNYSSELNVNALLLGDSALYLCASSAGTGGGYEQYFGPGTRLTVT.